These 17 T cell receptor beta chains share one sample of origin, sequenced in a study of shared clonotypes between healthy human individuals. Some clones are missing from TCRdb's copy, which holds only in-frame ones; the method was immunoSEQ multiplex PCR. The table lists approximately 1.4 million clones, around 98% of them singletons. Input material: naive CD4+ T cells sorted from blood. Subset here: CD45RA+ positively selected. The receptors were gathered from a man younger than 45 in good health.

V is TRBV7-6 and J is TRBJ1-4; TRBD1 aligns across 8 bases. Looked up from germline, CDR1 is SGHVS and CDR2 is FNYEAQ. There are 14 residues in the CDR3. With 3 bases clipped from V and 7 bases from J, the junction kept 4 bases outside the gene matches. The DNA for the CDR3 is TGTGCCAGCAGCTTTTCAGGGGGCGGTGAAAAACTGTTTTTT. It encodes CASSFSGGGEKLFF.

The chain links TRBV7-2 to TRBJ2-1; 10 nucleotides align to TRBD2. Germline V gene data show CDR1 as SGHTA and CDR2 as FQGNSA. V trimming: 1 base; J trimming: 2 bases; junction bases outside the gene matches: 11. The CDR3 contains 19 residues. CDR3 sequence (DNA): TGTGCCAGCAGCTTAGGTACAGCGGGAGGGCCTAAAGCCTACAATGAGCAGTTCTTC. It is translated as CASSLGTAGGPKAYNEQFF.

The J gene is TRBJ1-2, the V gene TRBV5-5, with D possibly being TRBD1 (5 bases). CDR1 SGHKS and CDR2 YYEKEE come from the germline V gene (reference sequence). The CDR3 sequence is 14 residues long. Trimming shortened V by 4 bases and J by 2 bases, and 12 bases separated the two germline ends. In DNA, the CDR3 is TGTGCCAGCAGCGGCCGGGACGCAAACTATGGCTACACCTTC. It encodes CASSGRDANYGYTF.

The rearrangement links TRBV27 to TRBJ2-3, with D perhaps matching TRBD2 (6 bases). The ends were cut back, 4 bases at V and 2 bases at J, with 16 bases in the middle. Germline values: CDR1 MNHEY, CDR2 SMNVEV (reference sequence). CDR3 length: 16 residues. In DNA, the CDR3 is TGTGCCAGCAGTTCCCGTCGACTAGGGTCCACAGATACGCAGTATTTT. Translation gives CASSSRRLGSTDTQYF.

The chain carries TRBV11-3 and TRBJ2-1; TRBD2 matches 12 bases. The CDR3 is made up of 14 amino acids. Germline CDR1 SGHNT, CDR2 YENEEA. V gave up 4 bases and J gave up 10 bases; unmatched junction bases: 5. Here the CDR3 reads CASSSQTSGREQFF. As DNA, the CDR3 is TGTGCCAGCAGCTCCCAGACTAGCGGGAGAGAGCAGTTCTTC.

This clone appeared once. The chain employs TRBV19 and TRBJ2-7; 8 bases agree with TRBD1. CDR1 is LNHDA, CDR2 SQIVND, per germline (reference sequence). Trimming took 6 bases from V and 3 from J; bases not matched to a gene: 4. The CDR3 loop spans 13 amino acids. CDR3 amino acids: CASRRTGNYEQYF. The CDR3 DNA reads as TGTGCCAGTAGAAGGACAGGGAACTACGAGCAGTACTTC.

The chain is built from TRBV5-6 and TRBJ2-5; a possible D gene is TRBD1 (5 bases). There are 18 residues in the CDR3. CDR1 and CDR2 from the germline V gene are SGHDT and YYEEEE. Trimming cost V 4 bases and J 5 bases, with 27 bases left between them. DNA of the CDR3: TGTGCCAGCAGCGGGCAGGGTTCCTCCTTCCCTCTGGAGGAGACCCAGTACTTC. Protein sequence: CASSGQGSSFPLEETQYF.

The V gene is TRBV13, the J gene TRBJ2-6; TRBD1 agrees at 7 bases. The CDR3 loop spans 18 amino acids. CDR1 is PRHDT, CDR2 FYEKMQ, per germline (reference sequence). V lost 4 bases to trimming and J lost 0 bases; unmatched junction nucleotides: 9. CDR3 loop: CASSSGTDWDSGANVLTF. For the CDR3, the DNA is TGTGCCAGCAGCTCGGGGACAGATTGGGACTCTGGGGCCAACGTCCTGACTTTC.

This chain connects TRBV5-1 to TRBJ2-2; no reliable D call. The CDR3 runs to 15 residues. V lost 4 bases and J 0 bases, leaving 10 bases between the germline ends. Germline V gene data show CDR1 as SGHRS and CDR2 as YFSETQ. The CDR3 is CASSQGPPNTGELFF. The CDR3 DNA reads TGCGCCAGCAGCCAAGGGCCCCCGAACACCGGGGAGCTGTTTTTT.

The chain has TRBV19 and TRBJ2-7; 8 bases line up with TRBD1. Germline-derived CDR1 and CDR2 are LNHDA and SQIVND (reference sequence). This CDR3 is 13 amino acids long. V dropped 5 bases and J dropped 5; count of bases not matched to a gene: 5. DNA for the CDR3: TGTGCCAGTAGTTTCGGACAGGGAAACGAGCAGTACTTC. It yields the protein CASSFGQGNEQYF.

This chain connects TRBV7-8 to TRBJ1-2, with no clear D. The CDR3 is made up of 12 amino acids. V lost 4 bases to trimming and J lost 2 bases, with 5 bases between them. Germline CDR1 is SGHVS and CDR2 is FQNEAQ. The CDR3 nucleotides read TGTGCCAGCAGCTCGAGGAACTATGGCTACACCTTC. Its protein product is CASSSRNYGYTF.

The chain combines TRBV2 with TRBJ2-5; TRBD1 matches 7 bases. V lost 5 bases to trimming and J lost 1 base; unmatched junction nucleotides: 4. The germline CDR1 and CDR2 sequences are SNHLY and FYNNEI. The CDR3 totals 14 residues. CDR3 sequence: CASSSGQSQETQYF. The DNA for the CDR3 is TGTGCCAGCAGTTCGGGACAGTCCCAAGAGACCCAGTACTTC.

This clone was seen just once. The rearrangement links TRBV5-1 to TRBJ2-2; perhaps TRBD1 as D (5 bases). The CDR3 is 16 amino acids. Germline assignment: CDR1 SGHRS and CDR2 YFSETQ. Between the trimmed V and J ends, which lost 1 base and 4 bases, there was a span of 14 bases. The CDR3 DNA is TGCGCCAGCAGCTTGAGGCAGGGCAAACCCACCGGGGAGCTGTTTTTT. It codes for CASSLRQGKPTGELFF. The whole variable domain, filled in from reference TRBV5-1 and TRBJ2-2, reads KAGVTQTPRYLIKTRGQQVTLSCSPISGHRSVSWYQQTPGQGLQFLFEYFSETQRNKGNFPGRFSGRQFSNSRSEMNVSTLELGDSALYLCASSLRQGKPTGELFFGEGSRLTVL.

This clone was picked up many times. CDR3 nucleotides: TGTGCCAGCAGCTTAGACAGTCCAGATACGCAGTATTTT. Its protein product is CASSLDSPDTQYF. The V call is TRBV7-6, the J call TRBJ2-3; no definite D call. This CDR3 comprises 13 residues. Germline V CDR1 and CDR2: SGHVS, FNYEAQ. V lost 1 base and J lost 4, with 6 bases in between.

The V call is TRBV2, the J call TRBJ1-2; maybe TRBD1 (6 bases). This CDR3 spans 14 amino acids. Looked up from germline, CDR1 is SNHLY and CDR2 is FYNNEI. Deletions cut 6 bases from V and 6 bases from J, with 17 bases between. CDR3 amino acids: CASSQEGESDGYTF. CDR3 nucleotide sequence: TGTGCCAGCAGCCAGGAGGGGGAATCGGATGGCTACACCTTC.

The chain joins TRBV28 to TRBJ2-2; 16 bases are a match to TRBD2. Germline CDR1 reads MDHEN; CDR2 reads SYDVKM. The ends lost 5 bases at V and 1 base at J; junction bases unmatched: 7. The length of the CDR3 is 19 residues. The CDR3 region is CASSALGLAGGKNTGELFF. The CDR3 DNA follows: TGTGCCAGCAGTGCGCTGGGACTAGCGGGAGGGAAGAACACCGGGGAGCTGTTTTTT.

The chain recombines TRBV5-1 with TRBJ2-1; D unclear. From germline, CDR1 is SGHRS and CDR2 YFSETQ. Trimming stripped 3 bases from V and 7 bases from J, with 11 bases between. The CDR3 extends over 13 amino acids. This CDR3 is CASSSQPQNEQFF. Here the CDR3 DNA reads TGCGCCAGCAGCTCCCAACCGCAGAATGAGCAGTTCTTC.